This TCR beta chain was sequenced for a study of blood T cell repertoires in COVID-19. Study as a whole: Spain, Italy and the United States supplied samples that represented acute and convalescent COVID-19. Sample material is recorded as cDNA or gDNA derived from T cells, B-cell-depleted T cells, or PBMCs.

Measured with immunoSEQ multiplex PCR; TCRdb has only the in-frame clones, and not every one. The sample has 200,000 to 300,000 clones, 88% seen once. The TCR was taken from a woman aged 40 to 50 with acute COVID-19. The sequencing sample was made of PBMCs or T cells enriched from blood (not recorded which).

This chain's CDR3 is CATSEVGLAGGGEQFF. The CDR3 coding sequence is TGTGCCACCAGTGAGGTCGGACTAGCGGGAGGAGGTGAGCAGTTCTTC. The genes are TRBV24-1 and TRBJ2-1, with TRBD2 identical over 14 bases. The V segment lost 4 bases and the J segment 9 bases; nucleotides outside the gene matches: 7. CDR1 and CDR2 (germline): KGHDR, SFDVKD. CDR3 size: 16 residues.